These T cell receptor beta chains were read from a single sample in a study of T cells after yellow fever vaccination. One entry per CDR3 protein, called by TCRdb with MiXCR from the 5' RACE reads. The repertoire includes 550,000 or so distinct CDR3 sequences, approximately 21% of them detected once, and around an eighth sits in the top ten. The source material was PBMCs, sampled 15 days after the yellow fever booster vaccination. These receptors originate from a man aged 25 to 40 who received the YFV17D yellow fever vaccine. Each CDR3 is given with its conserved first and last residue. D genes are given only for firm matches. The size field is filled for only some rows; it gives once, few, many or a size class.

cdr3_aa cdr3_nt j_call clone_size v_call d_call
CASRPGLSYQPQHF TGTGCCAGTAGACCAGGGTTAAGCTATCAGCCCCAGCATTTT TRBJ1-5 NA TRBV2 NA
CASSYSRGRTSGNYEQYF TGTGCCAGCAGTTACTCGCGGGGGAGGACTAGCGGGAACTACGAGCAGTACTTC TRBJ2-7 few TRBV6-5 TRBD2
CASSLEGTSYEQYF TGTGCCAGCAGTTTGGAGGGAACGTCCTACGAGCAGTACTTC TRBJ2-7 NA TRBV12-3/TRBV12-4 NA
CASSLSSFPGTGELFF TGTGCCAGCAGCTTATCTTCATTCCCAGGCACCGGGGAGCTGTTTTTT TRBJ2-2 few TRBV7-6 NA
CASSATRLEQFF TGTGCCAGCAGCGCGACTAGACTCGAGCAGTTCTTC TRBJ2-1 NA TRBV12-3/TRBV12-4 NA
CSAGQVPWEQYF TGCAGCGCGGGACAGGTGCCTTGGGAGCAGTACTTC TRBJ2-7 few TRBV29-1 TRBD1
CASSYTGTSGKSTDTQYF TGTGCCAGCAGTTACACCGGGACTAGCGGGAAGAGCACAGATACGCAGTATTTT TRBJ2-3 NA TRBV6-5 TRBD2
CASSHRLAGGAGEQYF TGTGCCAGCAGCCACAGACTAGCGGGAGGGGCGGGTGAGCAGTACTTC TRBJ2-7 NA TRBV6-1 TRBD2
CASSLRGPGESPLHF TGTGCCAGCAGCTTAAGGGGGCCAGGGGAATCACCCCTCCACTTT TRBJ1-6 NA TRBV7-9 TRBD1
CASSLKGGNYGYTF TGTGCCAGCAGTTTAAAAGGGGGTAACTATGGCTACACCTTC TRBJ1-2 NA TRBV27 NA
CASSVEGGQYF TGTGCCAGCAGCGTCGAGGGGGGGCAGTACTTC TRBJ2-7 NA TRBV7-2 NA
CASSILGRAHSYEQYF TGTGCCAGCAGCATTCTTGGTCGGGCCCATTCCTACGAGCAGTACTTC TRBJ2-7 few TRBV7-9 NA
CSARGTANTEAFF TGCAGTGCTAGGGGGACAGCGAACACTGAAGCTTTCTTT TRBJ1-1 few TRBV20-1 TRBD1
CASSSSGPIYGYTF TGTGCCAGCAGTTCCTCGGGACCGATCTATGGCTACACCTTC TRBJ1-2 few TRBV6-9 NA
CASTVQGAYGYTF TGTGCCAGCACCGTACAGGGGGCCTATGGCTACACCTTC TRBJ1-2 few TRBV12-3/TRBV12-4 TRBD1
CASSLWDQPQHF TGTGCCAGCAGTTTATGGGATCAGCCCCAGCATTTT TRBJ1-5 few TRBV28 NA
CASTQFLSSYNSPLHF TGTGCCAGCACCCAGTTCTTAAGCTCCTATAATTCACCCCTCCACTTT TRBJ1-6 few TRBV7-2 NA
CARRGTLAELYNEQFF TGTGCCAGAAGGGGAACCCTAGCGGAACTGTACAATGAGCAGTTCTTC TRBJ2-1 NA TRBV5-3 TRBD2
CSAREDQRFYNEQFF TGCAGTGCTAGAGAGGACCAGCGGTTCTACAATGAGCAGTTCTTC TRBJ2-1 NA TRBV20-1 NA
CASSLEQGYNSPLHF TGTGCCAGCAGCTTGGAGCAGGGATATAATTCACCCCTCCACTTT TRBJ1-6 NA TRBV5-4 NA
CSAIRGNQPQHF TGCAGTGCTATCCGGGGAAATCAGCCCCAGCATTTT TRBJ1-5 NA TRBV20-1 NA
CASSPYQTRYEQYF TGTGCCAGCAGTCCCTACCAGACGCGCTACGAGCAGTACTTC TRBJ2-7 NA TRBV28 NA
CASSPGPNQPQHF TGTGCCAGCTCACCGGGGCCGAATCAGCCCCAGCATTTT TRBJ1-5 many TRBV18 NA
CSARNGALEDEQYF TGCAGTGCTAGAAACGGAGCACTGGAGGACGAGCAGTACTTC TRBJ2-7 few TRBV20-1 NA
CASSVRGTSGLTGELFF TGTGCCAGCAGCGTAAGAGGGACTAGCGGACTCACCGGGGAGCTGTTTTTT TRBJ2-2 few TRBV7-2 TRBD2
CASSSTGPYGYTF TGTGCCAGCAGCTCCACAGGGCCGTATGGCTACACCTTC TRBJ1-2 many TRBV11-2 NA
CASSWPRVAPSNTGELFF TGTGCCAGCAGCTGGCCGCGTGTCGCACCTTCGAACACCGGGGAGCTGTTTTTT TRBJ2-2 few TRBV11-1 NA